This TCR beta chain comes out of a study of blood T cell repertoires in COVID-19. About the research overall: Donors in the United States, Italy and Spain gave samples during acute or convalescent COVID-19.

Method: immunoSEQ multiplex PCR; TCRdb's copy keeps in-frame clones and lacks some. Here the sample spans under 150,000 clones, 70% to 90% being singletons. Followed over time, Seattle patients had been enrolled while infection was active. Sequencing was done on a sample of peripheral blood. The clonotype comes from a woman in her fifties or sixties with COVID-19, enrolled during active disease.

The CDR3 loop is CASSQEEQAGNTIYF. The DNA of the CDR3 is TGCGCCAGCAGCCAAGAAGAGCAGGCTGGAAACACCATATATTTT. The chain employs TRBV4-1 and TRBJ1-3, with D uncertain. This CDR3 is built from 15 residues. V lost 0 bases and J 2 bases, leaving 8 bases between the germline ends. Germline V gives CDR1 MGHRA, CDR2 YSYEKL.